What follows are 4 T cell receptor beta chains derived from one specimen sequenced in a study of Graves' ophthalmopathy and Graves' hyperthyroidism. For repertoire sequencing, the TCR beta CDR3 regions were amplified from RNA transcripts. HTBI primers were used in a first-round RT-PCR, which preceded a second-round multiplex PCR. TCRdb recomputed calls from the multiplex PCR reads with MiXCR, one row per CDR3 protein. Counted here are 500,000 to 800,000 distinct CDR3 sequences, more than 40% occurring once; the ten biggest clones make up more than 2.5%. Input material: peripheral blood. The receptors were sampled from an adult man with Graves' ophthalmopathy.

The rearrangement uses TRBV29-1 and TRBJ2-7; tentative D call: TRBD1 (6 bases). CDR3 size: 11 residues. Trimming removed 8 bases from V and 6 bases from J, with 14 bases in between. Germline V gene lookup returns CDR1 SQVTM and CDR2 ANQGSEA. The CDR3 DNA reads TGCAGCTTCAACAGGGTTGGCGAGCAGTACTTC. This sequence encodes CSFNRVGEQYF.

The table lists this clonotype with a few counts. This sequence joins TRBV4-2 and TRBJ1-1; D remains ambiguous. Trimming pared 4 bases from V and 4 bases from J, leaving 16 bases between. The CDR3 consists of 15 residues. Germline V CDR1 and CDR2: LGHNA, YNFKEQ. The CDR3 region is CASSPGGSSGTEAFF. CDR3 coding DNA: TGTGCCAGCAGCCCAGGCGGTTCGTCGGGCACTGAAGCTTTCTTT.

A note on this clonotype: This could be a read error, since a much larger clone is one nucleotide away. This chain joins TRBV10-3 and TRBJ1-3, with 8 bases aligning to TRBD1. This CDR3 has 15 residues. The V segment lost 5 bases and the J segment 2 bases; nucleotides outside the gene matches: 5. Germline V CDR1 and CDR2: ENHRY, SYGVKD. In DNA, the CDR3 is TGTGCCATCAGTTTGGACAGGGTACCTGGAAACACCATATATTTT. This codes for CAISLDRVPGNTIYF.

As for this clonotype: No DNA is shown, since the ends of the CDR3 on it are uncertain; the CDR3 is the one TCRdb lists. This chain uses TRBV5-4 with TRBJ2-2; no DNA check was done on the table's D call, TRBD1. Germline CDR1 reads SGHNT; CDR2 reads YYREEE (reference sequence). Ends included, the CDR3 has 16 residues. The CDR3 sequence: CASSLWGQGNTGELSW.